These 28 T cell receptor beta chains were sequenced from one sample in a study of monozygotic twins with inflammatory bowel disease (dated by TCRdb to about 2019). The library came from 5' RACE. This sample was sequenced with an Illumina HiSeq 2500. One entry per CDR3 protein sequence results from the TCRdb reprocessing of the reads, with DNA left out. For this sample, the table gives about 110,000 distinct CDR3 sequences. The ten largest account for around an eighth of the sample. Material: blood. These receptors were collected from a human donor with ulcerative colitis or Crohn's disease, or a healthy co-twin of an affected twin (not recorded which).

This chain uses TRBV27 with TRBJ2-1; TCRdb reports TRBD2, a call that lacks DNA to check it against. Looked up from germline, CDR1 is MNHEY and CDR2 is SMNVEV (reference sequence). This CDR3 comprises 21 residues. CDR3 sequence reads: CASSFSSGSSGGLGSYNEQFF.

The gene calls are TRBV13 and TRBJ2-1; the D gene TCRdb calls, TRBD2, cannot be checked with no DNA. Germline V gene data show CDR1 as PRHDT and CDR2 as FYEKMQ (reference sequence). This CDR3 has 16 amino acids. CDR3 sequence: CASSLPLAGAGNEQFF.

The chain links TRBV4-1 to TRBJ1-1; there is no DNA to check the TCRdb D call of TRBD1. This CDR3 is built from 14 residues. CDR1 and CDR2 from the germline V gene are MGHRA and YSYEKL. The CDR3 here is CASSRPQGPTEAFF.

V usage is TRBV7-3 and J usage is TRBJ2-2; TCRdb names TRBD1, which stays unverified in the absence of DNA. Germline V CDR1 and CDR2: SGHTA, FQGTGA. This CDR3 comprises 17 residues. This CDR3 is CASSLLPGTGITGELFF.

The CDR3 reads CASSGGLAGGPQETQYF. This sequence joins TRBV5-6 and TRBJ2-5; TCRdb's D call, TRBD2, is unchecked because there is no DNA. There are 17 residues in the CDR3. The germline V gene has CDR1 SGHDT and CDR2 YYEEEE.

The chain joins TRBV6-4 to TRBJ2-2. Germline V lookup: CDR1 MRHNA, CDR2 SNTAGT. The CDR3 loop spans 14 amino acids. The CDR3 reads CASRTHPSTGELFF.

The chain's CDR3 is CSASTAGLDSEQYF. The chain recombines TRBV20-1 with TRBJ2-7; the D call of TRBD1 rests on TCRdb alone, since no DNA is present to check it. Germline CDR1 DFQATT, CDR2 SNEGSKA (reference sequence). The CDR3 is 14 residues long.

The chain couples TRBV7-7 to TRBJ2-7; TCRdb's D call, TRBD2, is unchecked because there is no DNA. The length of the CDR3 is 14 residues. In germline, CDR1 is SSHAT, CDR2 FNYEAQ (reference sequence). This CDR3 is CASSSGLAGPEQYF.

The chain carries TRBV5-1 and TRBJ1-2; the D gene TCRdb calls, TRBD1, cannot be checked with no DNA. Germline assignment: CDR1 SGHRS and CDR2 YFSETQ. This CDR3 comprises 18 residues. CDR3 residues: CASSTPGQGFDGIYGYTF.

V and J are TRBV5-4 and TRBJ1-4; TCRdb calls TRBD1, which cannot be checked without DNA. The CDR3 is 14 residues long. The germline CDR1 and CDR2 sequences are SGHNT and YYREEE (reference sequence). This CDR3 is CASSVGGSNEKLFF.

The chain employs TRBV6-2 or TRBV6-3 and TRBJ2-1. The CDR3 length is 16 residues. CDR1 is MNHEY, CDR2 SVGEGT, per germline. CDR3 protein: CASSLLDPGTYNEQFF.

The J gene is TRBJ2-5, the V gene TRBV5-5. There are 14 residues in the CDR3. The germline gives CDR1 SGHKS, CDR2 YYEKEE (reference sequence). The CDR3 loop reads CASSSDWIQETQYF. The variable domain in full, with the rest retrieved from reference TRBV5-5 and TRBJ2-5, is DAGVTQSPTHLIKTRGQQVTLRCSPISGHKSVSWYQQVLGQGPQFIFQYYEKEERGRGNFPDRFSARQFPNYSSELNVNALLLGDSALYLCASSSDWIQETQYFGPGTRLLVL.

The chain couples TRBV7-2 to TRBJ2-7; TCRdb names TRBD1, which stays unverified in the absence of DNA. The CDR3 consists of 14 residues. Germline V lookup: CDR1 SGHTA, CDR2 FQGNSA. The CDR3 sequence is CASSLSGGHYEQYF.

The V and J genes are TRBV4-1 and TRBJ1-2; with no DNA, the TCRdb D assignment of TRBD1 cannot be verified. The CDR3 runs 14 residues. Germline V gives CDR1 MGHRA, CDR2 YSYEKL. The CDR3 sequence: CASSQGTGRAGYTF.

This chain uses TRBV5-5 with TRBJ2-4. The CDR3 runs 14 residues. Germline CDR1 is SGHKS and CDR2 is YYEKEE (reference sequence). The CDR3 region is CASSYGLGKNIQYF.

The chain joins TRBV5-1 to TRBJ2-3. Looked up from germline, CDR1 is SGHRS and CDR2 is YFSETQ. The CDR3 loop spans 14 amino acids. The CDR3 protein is CASSRQRDTDTQYF.

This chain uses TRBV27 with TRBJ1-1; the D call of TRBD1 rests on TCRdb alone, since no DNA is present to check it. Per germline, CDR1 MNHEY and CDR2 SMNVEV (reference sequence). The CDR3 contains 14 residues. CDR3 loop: CASTPGTESTEAFF.

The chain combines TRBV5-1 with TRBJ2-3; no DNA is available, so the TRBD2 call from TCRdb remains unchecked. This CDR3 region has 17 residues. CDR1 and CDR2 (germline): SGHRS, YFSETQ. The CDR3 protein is CASSFPSGRALEDTQYF.

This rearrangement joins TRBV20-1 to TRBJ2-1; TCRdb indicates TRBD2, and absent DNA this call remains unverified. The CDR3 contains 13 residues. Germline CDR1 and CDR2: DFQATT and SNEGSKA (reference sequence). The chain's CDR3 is CSATRTSGPQQFF.

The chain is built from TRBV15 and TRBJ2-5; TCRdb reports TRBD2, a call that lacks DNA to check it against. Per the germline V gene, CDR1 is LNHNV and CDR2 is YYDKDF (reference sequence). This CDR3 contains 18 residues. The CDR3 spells CATSRDKTSGVLLETQYF.

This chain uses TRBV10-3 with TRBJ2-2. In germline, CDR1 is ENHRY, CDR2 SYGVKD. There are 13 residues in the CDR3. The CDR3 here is CALRTGLTGELFF.

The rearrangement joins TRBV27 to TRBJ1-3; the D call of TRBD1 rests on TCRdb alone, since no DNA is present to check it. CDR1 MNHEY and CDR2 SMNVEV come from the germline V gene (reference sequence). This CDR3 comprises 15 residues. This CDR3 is CASSSSGDRWDTIYF.

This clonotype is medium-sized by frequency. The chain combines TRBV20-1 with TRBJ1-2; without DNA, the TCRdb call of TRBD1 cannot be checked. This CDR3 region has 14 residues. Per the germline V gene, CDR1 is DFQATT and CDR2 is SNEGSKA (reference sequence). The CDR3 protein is CSARDPGQAEGYTF.

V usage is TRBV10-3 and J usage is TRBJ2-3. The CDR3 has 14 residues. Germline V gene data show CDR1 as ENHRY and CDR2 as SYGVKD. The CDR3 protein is CAISGSSLGDTQYF.

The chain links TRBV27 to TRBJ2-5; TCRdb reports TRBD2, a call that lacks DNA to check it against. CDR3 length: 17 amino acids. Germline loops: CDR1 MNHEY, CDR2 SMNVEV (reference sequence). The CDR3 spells CASSLLAGGDPQETQYF.

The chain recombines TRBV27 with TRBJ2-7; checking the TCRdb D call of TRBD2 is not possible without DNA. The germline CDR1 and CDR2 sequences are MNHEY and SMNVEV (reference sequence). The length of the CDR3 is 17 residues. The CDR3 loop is CASSLILAGGPSYEQYF.

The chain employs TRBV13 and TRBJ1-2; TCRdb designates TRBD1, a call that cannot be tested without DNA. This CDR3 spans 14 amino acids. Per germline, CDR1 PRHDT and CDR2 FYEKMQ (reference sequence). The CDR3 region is CASSPPSEEYGYTF.

The CDR3 spells CASTLQSSYNSPLHF. The J gene is TRBJ1-6, the V gene TRBV12-3 or TRBV12-4. CDR3 size: 15 residues.